This passage covers 14 T cell receptor beta chains from one sample sequenced in a study of Ad26.COV2.S vaccination and SARS-CoV-2 variants (dated by TCRdb to the early 2020s). Receptors were amplified or captured by the immunoSEQ multiplex PCR assay. TCRdb re-hosts the immuneACCESS table, in-frame sequences only. Its copies lack some clones; in the studies checked, an unresolved V gene accounts for under half of them, and the cause for the rest is not known. This sample lists over 400,000 clones; about 88% were detected once. In total, the top ten clones hold about 2.7% of the sample. This specimen's treatment or condition label, interpreted: some 19 received Ad26.COV2.S at low or high dose, single or two shots; several received placebo; per-sample allocation not given. Repertoires of vaccine and placebo recipients were sequenced from samples collected on day 63 after the first injection. Source: peripheral blood, taken in a trial of Ad26.COV2.S vaccine versus placebo. All receptors come from a person between 18 and 60 years old who received the Ad26.COV2.S COVID-19 vaccine or a placebo.

The CDR3 here is CASSGQGIEKLFF. The DNA of the CDR3 is TGTGCCAGCAGTGGGCAGGGGATTGAAAAACTGTTTTTT. The chain employs TRBV28 and TRBJ1-4; weak D call: TRBD1 (6 bases). The V gene lost 5 bases and the J gene lost 7 bases, with 11 bases spanning the gap. CDR1 and CDR2 (germline): MDHEN, SYDVKM. The CDR3 loop spans 13 amino acids.

The chain combines TRBV27 with TRBJ2-3; 10 nucleotides align to TRBD2. V trimming: 4 bases; J trimming: 4 bases; junction bases outside the gene matches: 17. The length of the CDR3 is 19 residues. Germline CDR1 MNHEY, CDR2 SMNVEV (reference sequence). The CDR3 region is CASSSDVLERGGRSDTQYF. CDR3 nucleotides: TGTGCCAGCAGTTCGGACGTATTGGAGCGGGGGGGCCGCTCAGATACGCAGTATTTT.

This chain connects TRBV4-3 to TRBJ2-1; D call uncertain. Trimming shortened V by 4 bases and J by 1 base, and 11 bases separated the two germline ends. The CDR3 is 15 residues long. Germline assignment: CDR1 LGHNA and CDR2 YSLEER. This chain's CDR3 is CASSPIVRSYNEQFF. CDR3 in DNA: TGCGCCAGCAGCCCGATTGTCCGATCCTACAATGAGCAGTTCTTC.

The gene calls are TRBV6-5 and TRBJ1-1, with D possibly TRBD1 on 5 matching bases. Per germline, CDR1 MNHEY and CDR2 SVGAGI. Trimming pared 5 bases from V and 3 bases from J, leaving 13 bases between. The CDR3 runs to 14 residues. CDR3 nucleotide sequence: TGTGCCAGCAGTCGAACACGAGGGGACACTGAAGCTTTCTTT. Protein product: CASSRTRGDTEAFF.

This sequence joins TRBV5-5 and TRBJ2-7; TRBD1 matches at 7 bases. The CDR3 runs to 14 residues. Germline V gives CDR1 SGHKS, CDR2 YYEKEE (reference sequence). The trim removed 4 bases at V and 4 bases at J, leaving 8 bases unmatched. The CDR3 DNA is TGTGCCAGCAGCGGACAGGTCTCGGGGTACGAGCAGTACTTC. Protein product: CASSGQVSGYEQYF.

CDR3 region: CASSPFSDRGLSEQYV. CDR3 DNA: TGTGCCAGCTCACCGTTTTCGGACAGGGGGCTTTCCGAGCAGTACGTC. This rearrangement joins TRBV18 to TRBJ2-7; 11 bases fit TRBD1. The CDR3 has 16 amino acids. Germline-derived CDR1 and CDR2 are KGHSH and LQKENI. The J segment lost 6 bases and the V segment lost 3 bases, leaving 10 bases of the junction unmatched.

The chain has TRBV6-2 or TRBV6-3 and TRBJ2-3; 8 bases are shared with TRBD2. Trimming cost V 6 bases and J 0 bases; bases outside gene matches: 8. Germline values: CDR1 MNHEY, CDR2 SVGEGT. This CDR3 spans 16 amino acids. CDR3 sequence: CASSPGLAASTDTQYF. In DNA, the CDR3 is TGTGCCAGCAGCCCAGGACTAGCAGCTAGCACAGATACGCAGTATTTT.

The rearrangement joins TRBV5-1 to TRBJ2-7; TRBD2 is a possible D gene (5 bases). With 0 bases removed from V and 5 bases from J, the gap between germline ends came to 9 bases. Per the germline V gene, CDR1 is SGHRS and CDR2 is YFSETQ. This CDR3 region has 13 residues. The DNA for the CDR3 is TGCGCCAGCAGCTTGGTTCCGGGAAACGAGCAGTACTTC. Amino acids: CASSLVPGNEQYF. The entire variable domain, with the rest obtained from reference TRBV5-1 and TRBJ2-7, is as follows: KAGVTQTPRYLIKTRGQQVTLSCSPISGHRSVSWYQQTPGQGLQFLFEYFSETQRNKGNFPGRFSGRQFSNSRSEMNVSTLELGDSALYLCASSLVPGNEQYFGPGTRLTVT.

The chain joins TRBV28 to TRBJ1-1; the D gene is possibly TRBD1 (6 bases). This CDR3 spans 16 amino acids. Trimming pared 5 bases from V and 0 bases from J, leaving 16 bases between. Germline V gene data show CDR1 as MDHEN and CDR2 as SYDVKM. The CDR3 DNA reads TGTGCCAGCAGTCCACTGGGGGCGATTCTGAACACTGAAGCTTTCTTT. This sequence encodes CASSPLGAILNTEAFF.

The chain employs TRBV25-1 and TRBJ1-3, with a tentative D call TRBD1 (6 bases). The CDR3 is made up of 17 amino acids. V shed 2 bases and J shed 4 bases, with 18 bases lying between them. The V gene's germline CDR1 is MGHDK and CDR2 SYGVNS. This chain's CDR3 is CASSEVTGTWTGNTIYF. DNA of the CDR3: TGTGCCAGCAGTGAAGTTACGGGGACATGGACCGGAAACACCATATATTTT.

The chain combines TRBV3-1 (or the pseudogene TRBV3-2) with TRBJ1-4, with 8 positions matching TRBD1. This CDR3 has 16 amino acids. V lost 1 base, J lost 11 bases, and 12 bases stayed unmatched. Germline loops: CDR1 LGHDT, CDR2 YNNKEL (reference sequence). This CDR3 reads CASSQVGGDRHGKLFF. CDR3 DNA: TGTGCCAGCAGCCAAGTAGGGGGGGACAGGCATGGGAAACTGTTTTTT.

The sample holds a few counts of this clone. The rearrangement links TRBV19 to TRBJ1-1; D perhaps matches TRBD1 (6 bases). CDR1 and CDR2 (germline): LNHDA, SQIVND (reference sequence). V lost 6 bases to trimming and J lost 7 bases, with 24 bases between them. This CDR3 is built from 16 residues. Here the CDR3 reads CASRTGALGRRVEAFF. The CDR3 region has the DNA TGTGCCAGTAGGACAGGAGCACTGGGGAGGAGGGTTGAAGCTTTCTTT.

This chain links TRBV13 with TRBJ2-7; 8 bases agree with TRBD2. The germline CDR1 and CDR2 sequences are PRHDT and FYEKMQ (reference sequence). This CDR3 contains 14 residues. With V trimmed by 5 bases and J by 2 bases, 5 bases remained unmatched. The CDR3 nucleotides are TGTGCCAGCAGCATAGCGGGGAACACCTACGAGCAGTACTTC. It codes for CASSIAGNTYEQYF.

The rearrangement joins TRBV9 to TRBJ2-1, with 8 bases matching TRBD2. Per the germline V gene, CDR1 is SGDLS and CDR2 is YYNGEE. Unmatched junction bases numbered 15, after V lost 3 bases and J lost 10 bases. The CDR3 covers 16 residues. DNA for the CDR3: TGTGCCAGCAGCGCGACCGGGACTAGGATGCGGGGGGAGCAGTTCTTC. Protein sequence: CASSATGTRMRGEQFF.